The 12 T cell receptor beta chains below were found in one sample sequenced in a study of T-cell reconstitution after alpha-beta-depleted transplantation in children. For TCRbeta, the library was prepared with unique molecular identifiers. TCRdb re-called the PCR reads with MiXCR, one entry per CDR3 protein. The table has around 670,000 distinct CDR3 sequences, around 13% seen once; the top ten hold about 0.79%. The sample consisted of PBMCs, taken before TCRalphabeta/CD19-depleted stem cell transplant. All receptors derive from a girl aged 2-9 years with congenital amegakaryocytic thrombocytopenia, due to receive a stem cell transplant.

This clonotype was recorded at least ten times. The J gene is TRBJ1-3, the V gene TRBV6-1; D remains unclear. Germline-derived CDR1 and CDR2 are MNHNS and SASEGT. The V end was cut by 10 bases, the J end by 7 bases, with 23 bases between. The CDR3 has 15 amino acids. CDR3 bases: TGTGCCACCTCCCCCTATGGTTCTCTCGGGAACACCATATATTTT. Translated: CATSPYGSLGNTIYF.

This clonotype was seen repeatedly, ten times or more. The chain joins TRBV7-8 to TRBJ2-3; D is unclear. CDR3 size: 13 residues. Trimming took 1 base from V and 8 from J, leaving 10 bases between them. Germline CDR1 SGHVS, CDR2 FQNEAQ. CDR3 in amino acids: CASSLVSTGTQYF. The CDR3 nucleotides are TGTGCCAGCAGCTTAGTCTCAACCGGTACGCAGTATTTT.

The V and J genes are TRBV12-2 and TRBJ2-1; no check of the table's D call, TRBD2, against the DNA was made. TRBV12-2 is designated a pseudogene. The CDR3 is 19 residues long. This chain's CDR3 is CASRLTRRTPGEFYNEQFF. DNA for the CDR3: TGTGCAAGTCGCTTAACACGGAGGACCCCCGGGGAGTTCTACAATGAGCAGTTCTTC.

This clonotype was found many times. The rearrangement joins TRBV3-1 to TRBJ2-1; TRBD2 matches 13 bases. J gave up 4 bases and V 4 bases, and 10 bases lay outside the gene matches. This CDR3 is 18 amino acids long. Germline V gives CDR1 LGHDT, CDR2 YNNKEL (reference sequence). The CDR3, as DNA: TGTGCCAGCAGCCGCGTGGGACTAGCGGGGAGGTTTTACAATGAGCAGTTCTTC. Translating gives CASSRVGLAGRFYNEQFF.

The V gene is TRBV4-1, the J gene TRBJ2-1; 7 bases align to TRBD1. Trimming removed 1 base from V and 6 bases from J; junction bases left unmatched: 3. CDR1 is MGHRA and CDR2 is YSYEKL in the germline V gene. The CDR3 sequence is 14 residues long. CDR3 region: CASSQVPGGNEQFF. CDR3 coding DNA: TGCGCCAGCAGCCAAGTTCCAGGGGGCAATGAGCAGTTCTTC.

In its sample, this clonotype was seen a few times. The V gene is TRBV9, the J gene TRBJ2-7, with 9 bases fitting TRBD2. Germline CDR1 and CDR2: SGDLS and YYNGEE. The V and J ends lost 3 bases and 5 bases, in that order; junction bases with no gene match: 9. CDR3 length equals 15 residues. The CDR3 coding sequence is TGTGCCAGCAGCGGGTTAGCGGGAGAGCCCCACGAGCAGTACTTC. Protein: CASSGLAGEPHEQYF.

This clonotype was counted only a few times. CDR3 residues: CASSYARPGTSGETQYF. CDR3 DNA sequence: TGTGCCAGCAGTTACGCGCGTCCCGGGACTAGCGGCGAGACCCAGTACTTC. J is TRBJ2-5 and V is TRBV6-2 or TRBV6-3, with 11 bases that match TRBD2. CDR1 and CDR2 (germline): MNHEY, SVGEGT. The CDR3 totals 17 residues. After removal of 2 bases from V and 5 bases from J, the junction contained 10 bases not matched to a gene.

There are many counts of this clonotype. The V gene is TRBV20-1, the J gene TRBJ2-7; the D gene is possibly TRBD2 (6 bases). The CDR3 is 17 residues long. V was cut by 1 base and J by 0 bases, with 19 bases left in between. Germline CDR1 and CDR2: DFQATT and SNEGSKA (reference sequence). CDR3 protein: CSARVPGGRRGSYEQYF. For the CDR3, the DNA is TGCAGTGCTAGAGTCCCCGGGGGTAGGCGTGGCTCCTACGAGCAGTACTTC.

This clonotype was seen a handful of times. V and J are TRBV10-3 and TRBJ2-2, with 8 bases identical to TRBD2. The CDR3 length is 14 residues. The V and J ends lost 6 bases and 1 base, in that order; junction bases with no gene match: 1. Germline V gene sequence: CDR1 ENHRY, CDR2 SYGVKD. CDR3 amino acids: CAIRGLGNTGELFF. CDR3 sequence (DNA): TGTGCCATCAGGGGACTAGGGAACACCGGGGAGCTGTTTTTT.

This clonotype was recorded many times. The rearrangement joins TRBV28 to TRBJ2-7; 14 bases align to TRBD2. The V gene end was trimmed by 2 bases and the J gene end by 1 base; junction bases not matched to a gene: 7. This CDR3 has 18 residues. Germline V CDR1 and CDR2: MDHEN, SYDVKM. CDR3: CASSLAGLAGGLSYEQYF. CDR3 nucleotides: TGTGCCAGCAGTTTAGCCGGACTAGCGGGAGGATTGTCCTACGAGCAGTACTTC.

This chain uses TRBV4-1 with TRBJ1-5, with 11 bases fitting TRBD1. CDR1 MGHRA and CDR2 YSYEKL come from the germline V gene. The CDR3 totals 18 residues. J lost 3 bases, V lost 1 base, and 8 bases had no gene match. The chain's CDR3 is CASSQGRRDRGTNQPQHF. The CDR3 bases are TGCGCCAGCAGCCAAGGAAGGCGGGACAGGGGGACCAATCAGCCCCAGCATTTT.

This rearrangement joins TRBV5-1 to TRBJ2-1; D gene uncertain. The CDR3 totals 17 residues. Trimming cost V 0 bases and J 0 bases, with 13 bases left between them. Germline V CDR1 and CDR2: SGHRS, YFSETQ. The CDR3 loop reads CASSLAARTNSYNEQFF. The CDR3 nucleotides read TGCGCCAGCAGCTTGGCCGCCAGGACCAACTCCTACAATGAGCAGTTCTTC.